The rows below give T cell receptor beta chains drawn from one sample of a study of shared clonotypes between healthy human individuals. Libraries were prepared by immunoSEQ multiplex PCR; TCRdb keeps only in-frame clonotypes and omits some of them. Of about 2.1 million clones listed, more than 85% are singletons. Sequencing used naive CD8+ T cells from PBMCs. The receptors were sampled from a man aged 18 to 30 in good health. Some clones in this sample may be carry-over from other donors' samples. The CDR3 runs from the conserved cysteine through the conserved F or W. The order of the fields is CDR3 DNA, CDR3 protein, D gene, J gene, clone size, V gene. A D gene is named only where the DNA matches it firmly. Rows may omit the clone size; those that give it use once, few, many or a size class.

CDR3 DNA: TGTGCCAGCAGTTACGTTGGAGGGCCCGAGCAGTACTTC; CDR3 protein: CASSYVGGPEQYF; D gene: NA; J gene: TRBJ2-7; clone size: NA; V gene: TRBV6-5
CDR3 DNA: TGCGCCACCACAGAGGGGGTTGTGAACGAGCAGTACTTC; CDR3 protein: CATTEGVVNEQYF; D gene: NA; J gene: TRBJ2-7; clone size: once; V gene: TRBV10-2
CDR3 DNA: TGTGCCAGCAGCTTAAATCAGGCGTCCACTAGCACAGATACGCAGTATTTT; CDR3 protein: CASSLNQASTSTDTQYF; D gene: NA; J gene: TRBJ2-3; clone size: NA; V gene: TRBV7-2
CDR3 DNA: TGTGCCAGCAGCTGGAGAGAGACCCAGTACTTC; CDR3 protein: CASSWRETQYF; D gene: NA; J gene: TRBJ2-5; clone size: NA; V gene: TRBV13
CDR3 DNA: TGTGCCAGCAGCTTAGTAGGCCCTGCCCTCACAGATACGCAGTATTTT; CDR3 protein: CASSLVGPALTDTQYF; D gene: NA; J gene: TRBJ2-3; clone size: NA; V gene: TRBV7-6
CDR3 DNA: TGTGCCAGCAGCTTAGCCGCAAACAGGGAGGGGTATGGCTACACCTTC; CDR3 protein: CASSLAANREGYGYTF; D gene: NA; J gene: TRBJ1-2; clone size: NA; V gene: TRBV7-9
CDR3 DNA: TGTGCCAGCAGTTTGACGGCAGGGCCAGAGACCCAGTACTTC; CDR3 protein: CASSLTAGPETQYF; D gene: NA; J gene: TRBJ2-5; clone size: NA; V gene: TRBV27
CDR3 DNA: TGCGCCAGCAGCCAGGGACAGGGTATCACTGAAGCTTTCTTT; CDR3 protein: CASSQGQGITEAFF; D gene: TRBD1; J gene: TRBJ1-1; clone size: few; V gene: TRBV4-1
CDR3 DNA: TGTGCCAGCAGCTTCCGAAGGTACCAAGAGACCCAGTACTTC; CDR3 protein: CASSFRRYQETQYF; D gene: NA; J gene: TRBJ2-5; clone size: NA; V gene: TRBV5-6
CDR3 DNA: TGCGCCAGCAGCTCCCCGATTAAACTAGCGGGAGTCCTCACAGATACGCAGTATTTT; CDR3 protein: CASSSPIKLAGVLTDTQYF; D gene: TRBD2; J gene: TRBJ2-3; clone size: NA; V gene: TRBV5-1
CDR3 DNA: TGTGCCTGGAGTGCACAGGGTCGGGGCAATCAGCCCCAGCATTTT; CDR3 protein: CAWSAQGRGNQPQHF; D gene: NA; J gene: TRBJ1-5; clone size: NA; V gene: TRBV30
CDR3 DNA: TGCGCCAGCATTCCAACAGGCACAGATACGCAGTATTTT; CDR3 protein: CASIPTGTDTQYF; D gene: NA; J gene: TRBJ2-3; clone size: NA; V gene: TRBV10-2
CDR3 DNA: TGTGCCAGTAGTATCGGGGAGGGCCGCGGCATTCAGTACTTC; CDR3 protein: CASSIGEGRGIQYF; D gene: TRBD2; J gene: TRBJ2-4; clone size: NA; V gene: TRBV19
CDR3 DNA: TGTGCCAGCAGTTTAGGGATCCGACAGGGGATGAACACTGAAGCTTTCTTT; CDR3 protein: CASSLGIRQGMNTEAFF; D gene: TRBD1; J gene: TRBJ1-1; clone size: NA; V gene: TRBV28
CDR3 DNA: TGCGCCAGCAGCCGCCCCTCCTACGAGCAGTACTTC; CDR3 protein: CASSRPSYEQYF; D gene: NA; J gene: TRBJ2-7; clone size: NA; V gene: TRBV10-1
CDR3 DNA: TGCGCCAGCAGCCAAGAAGGGCGTTCCTACGAGCAGTACTTC; CDR3 protein: CASSQEGRSYEQYF; D gene: NA; J gene: TRBJ2-7; clone size: NA; V gene: TRBV4-1
CDR3 DNA: TGTGCCAGCAGTATACTCTACAGGGGAGTCCGGGTCTACGAGCAGTACTTC; CDR3 protein: CASSILYRGVRVYEQYF; D gene: TRBD1; J gene: TRBJ2-7; clone size: once; V gene: TRBV28
CDR3 DNA: TGTGCCAGCAGTTTTTCGGCCAGGGGTTACAATGAGCAGTTCTTC; CDR3 protein: CASSFSARGYNEQFF; D gene: NA; J gene: TRBJ2-1; clone size: NA; V gene: TRBV27
CDR3 DNA: TGTGCCAGCAGCTTAGACAGGGATCGGTACGAGCAGTACTTC; CDR3 protein: CASSLDRDRYEQYF; D gene: NA; J gene: TRBJ2-7; clone size: NA; V gene: TRBV7-9
CDR3 DNA: TGTGCCAGCAGCGTAGGCGCCGGAGTCTACAATGAGCAGTTCTTC; CDR3 protein: CASSVGAGVYNEQFF; D gene: NA; J gene: TRBJ2-1; clone size: NA; V gene: TRBV9
CDR3 DNA: TGTGCCAGCAGTGAAGAGTCGACGGAATTCCTCTATGGCTACACCTTC; CDR3 protein: CASSEESTEFLYGYTF; D gene: NA; J gene: TRBJ1-2; clone size: NA; V gene: TRBV6-1
CDR3 DNA: TGTGCCAGCTCACCCCGGGACAGGGTAACCTTCAATGAGCAGTTCTTC; CDR3 protein: CASSPRDRVTFNEQFF; D gene: TRBD1; J gene: TRBJ2-1; clone size: NA; V gene: TRBV18
CDR3 DNA: TGTGCCAGCAGCTTTAGCGTTACAGCGGGGGATGAGCAGTTCTTC; CDR3 protein: CASSFSVTAGDEQFF; D gene: TRBD2; J gene: TRBJ2-1; clone size: NA; V gene: TRBV5-6
CDR3 DNA: TGTGCCAGCAGTTACTCGGTCGGAGAGTTTTACAATGAGCAGTTCTTC; CDR3 protein: CASSYSVGEFYNEQFF; D gene: NA; J gene: TRBJ2-1; clone size: NA; V gene: TRBV6-5
CDR3 DNA: TGTGCCAGCAGTGGGTCGCATAGAGGAGAGCTTAGAAGCTCCTACAATGAGCAGTTCTTC; CDR3 protein: CASSGSHRGELRSSYNEQFF; D gene: NA; J gene: TRBJ2-1; clone size: NA; V gene: TRBV2
CDR3 DNA: TGTGCCAGCAGCCCGTCGGGACAGGGGGCCGAGCAGTACTTC; CDR3 protein: CASSPSGQGAEQYF; D gene: TRBD1; J gene: TRBJ2-7; clone size: NA; V gene: TRBV6-5
CDR3 DNA: TGCGCCAGCAGCCAATCCAGACTCTACGAGCAGTACTTC; CDR3 protein: CASSQSRLYEQYF; D gene: NA; J gene: TRBJ2-7; clone size: NA; V gene: TRBV4-3
CDR3 DNA: TGTGCCAGCAGCCCGGACAGGGGGAGAAACTACGAGCAGTACTTC; CDR3 protein: CASSPDRGRNYEQYF; D gene: TRBD1; J gene: TRBJ2-7; clone size: NA; V gene: TRBV11-1
CDR3 DNA: TGTGCCAGCAGACTCCAGGGGGCCCACACTGAAGCTTTCTTT; CDR3 protein: CASRLQGAHTEAFF; D gene: TRBD1; J gene: TRBJ1-1; clone size: NA; V gene: TRBV2
CDR3 DNA: TGCGCCAGCAGCCAGATTCCGTGGGCAGGGTTACTAAGCAATCAGCCCCAGCATTTT; CDR3 protein: CASSQIPWAGLLSNQPQHF; D gene: NA; J gene: TRBJ1-5; clone size: NA; V gene: TRBV4-1
CDR3 DNA: TGTGCCAGCAGTTTATTTGGCCAGGGGGCGCGGGGCTACACCTTC; CDR3 protein: CASSLFGQGARGYTF; D gene: TRBD1; J gene: TRBJ1-2; clone size: NA; V gene: TRBV28